The T cell receptor (beta chain) under discussion was sequenced for a study of T cell responses to AZD1222 COVID-19 vaccine. Study-wide findings and caveats: The span of vaccine-associated CD4 TCRs extended across spike, with dominance at 160-218 and 743-854. Nearly half of spike-specific TCRs reportedly target variant regions that are unmutated in the B.1.351 and B.1.1.7 variants.

Trimming pared 2 bases from V and 8 bases from J, leaving 7 bases between. Germline lookup yields CDR1 MDHEN and CDR2 SYDVKM. CDR3 length: 12 amino acids. Notes on this clone: Antigen unknown.

Sequenced by immunoSEQ multiplex PCR; TCRdb stores in-frame clones only, minus some. The data hold more than 110,000 clones, with approximately 90% observed a single time. Source: peripheral blood, taken on day 0 of AZD1222 vaccination. The sequence derives from an adult in good health. The V and J genes are TRBV28 and TRBJ1-3, with no clear D. The CDR3 loop reads CASSLRVDTIYF. The DNA of the CDR3 is TGTGCCAGCAGTTTAAGAGTTGACACCATATATTTT. The full variable domain, its missing parts supplied by reference TRBV28 and TRBJ1-3, is DVKVTQSSRYLVKRTGEKVFLECVQDMDHENMFWYRQDPGLGLRLIYFSYDVKMKEKGDIPEGYSVSREKKERFSLILESASTNQTSMYLCASSLRVDTIYFGEGSWLTVV.